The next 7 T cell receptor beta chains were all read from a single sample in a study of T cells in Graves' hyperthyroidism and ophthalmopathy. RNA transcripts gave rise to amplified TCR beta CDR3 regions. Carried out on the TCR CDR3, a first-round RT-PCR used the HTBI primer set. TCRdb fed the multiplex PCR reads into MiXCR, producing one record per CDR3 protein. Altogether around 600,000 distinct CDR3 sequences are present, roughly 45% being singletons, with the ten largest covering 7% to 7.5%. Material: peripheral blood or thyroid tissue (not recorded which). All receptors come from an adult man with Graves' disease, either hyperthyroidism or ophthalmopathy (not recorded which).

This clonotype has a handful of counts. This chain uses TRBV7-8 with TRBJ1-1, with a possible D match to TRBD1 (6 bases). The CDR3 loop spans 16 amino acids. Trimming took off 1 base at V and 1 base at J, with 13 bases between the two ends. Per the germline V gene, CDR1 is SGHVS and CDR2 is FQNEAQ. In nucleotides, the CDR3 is TGTGCCAGCAGCTTAGGACAGGCGCGGGGGAACACTGAAGCTTTCTTT. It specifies CASSLGQARGNTEAFF.

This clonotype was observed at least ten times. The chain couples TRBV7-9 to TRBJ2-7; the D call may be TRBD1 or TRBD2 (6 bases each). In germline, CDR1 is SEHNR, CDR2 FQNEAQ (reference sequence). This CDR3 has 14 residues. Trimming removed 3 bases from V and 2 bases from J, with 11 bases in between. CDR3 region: CASSFNREAYEQYF. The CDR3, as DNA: TGTGCCAGCAGCTTCAACAGGGAGGCCTACGAGCAGTACTTC. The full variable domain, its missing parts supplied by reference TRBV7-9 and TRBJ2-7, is DTGVSQNPRHKITKRGQNVTFRCDPISEHNRLYWYRQTLGQGPEFLTYFQNEAQLEKSRLLSDRFSAERPKGSFSTLEIQRTEQGDSAMYLCASSFNREAYEQYFGPGTRLTVT.

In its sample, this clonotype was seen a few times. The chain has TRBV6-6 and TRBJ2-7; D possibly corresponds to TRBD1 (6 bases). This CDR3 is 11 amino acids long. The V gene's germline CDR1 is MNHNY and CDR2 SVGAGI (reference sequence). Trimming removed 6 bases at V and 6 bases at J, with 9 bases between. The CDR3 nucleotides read TGTGCCAGCAGACAGGGTTTCGAGCAGTACTTC. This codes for CASRQGFEQYF.

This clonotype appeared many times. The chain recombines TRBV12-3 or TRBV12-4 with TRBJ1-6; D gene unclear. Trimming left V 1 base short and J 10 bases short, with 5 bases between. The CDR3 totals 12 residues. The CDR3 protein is CASSLGPSPLHF. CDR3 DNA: TGTGCCAGCAGTTTAGGCCCCTCACCCCTCCACTTT.

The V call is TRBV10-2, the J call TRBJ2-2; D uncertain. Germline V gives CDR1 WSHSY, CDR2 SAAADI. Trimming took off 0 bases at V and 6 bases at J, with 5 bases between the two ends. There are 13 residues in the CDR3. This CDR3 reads CASSESTAGELFF. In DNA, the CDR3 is TGCGCCAGCAGTGAGTCGACGGCCGGGGAGCTGTTTTTT.

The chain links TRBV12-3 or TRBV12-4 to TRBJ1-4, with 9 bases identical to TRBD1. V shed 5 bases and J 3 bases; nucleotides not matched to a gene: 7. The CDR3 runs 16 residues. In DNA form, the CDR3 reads TGTGCCAGCAGTGTTGAGACAGGGGGGGCTAATGAAAAACTGTTTTTT. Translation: CASSVETGGANEKLFF.

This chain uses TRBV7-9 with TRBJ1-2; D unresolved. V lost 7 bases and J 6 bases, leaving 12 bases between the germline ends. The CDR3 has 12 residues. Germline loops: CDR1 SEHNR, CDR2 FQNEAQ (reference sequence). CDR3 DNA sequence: TGTGCCAGCACCGTGGGTGGAGATGGCTACACCTTC. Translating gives CASTVGGDGYTF. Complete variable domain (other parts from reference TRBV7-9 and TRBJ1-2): DTGVSQNPRHKITKRGQNVTFRCDPISEHNRLYWYRQTLGQGPEFLTYFQNEAQLEKSRLLSDRFSAERPKGSFSTLEIQRTEQGDSAMYLCASTVGGDGYTFGSGTRLTVV.